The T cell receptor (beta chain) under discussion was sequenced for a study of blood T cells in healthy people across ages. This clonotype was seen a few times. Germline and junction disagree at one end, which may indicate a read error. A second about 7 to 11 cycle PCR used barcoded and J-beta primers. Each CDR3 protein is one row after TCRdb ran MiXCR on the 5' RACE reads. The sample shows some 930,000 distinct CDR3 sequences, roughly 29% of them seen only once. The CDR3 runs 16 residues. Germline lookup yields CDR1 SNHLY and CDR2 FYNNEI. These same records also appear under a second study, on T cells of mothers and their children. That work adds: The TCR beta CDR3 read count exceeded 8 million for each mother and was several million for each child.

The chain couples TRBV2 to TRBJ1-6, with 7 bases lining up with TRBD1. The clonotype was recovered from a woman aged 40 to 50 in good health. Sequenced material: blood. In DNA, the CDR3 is TGTGCCAGCAGTCAAGCAGGGGGACTAAGAGTCTCACCCCTCCACTTT. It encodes CASSQAGGLRVSPLHF.